The 8 T cell receptor beta chains listed next were all sequenced from one sample in a study of beta chain features in type 1 diabetes. The whole isolated RNA underwent reverse transcription, so sequencing captured expressed TCRB transcripts. Libraries were prepared by immunoSEQ multiplex PCR; TCRdb keeps only in-frame clonotypes and omits some of them. The data contain 450,000 to 600,000 clones, about 30% of them singletons. Sequenced: naive CD4+ T cells from blood. These receptor sequences come from a man aged 18 to 30 in good health.

J is TRBJ2-1 and V is TRBV4-3; TRBD2 aligns across 13 bases. This CDR3 has 16 amino acids. Trimming cost V 1 base and J 9 bases; bases outside gene matches: 6. Germline values: CDR1 LGHNA, CDR2 YSLEER. The DNA of the CDR3 is TGCGCCAGCAGCCAAGGGAGGACTAGCGGGAGAGGTGAGCAGTTCTTC. It yields the protein CASSQGRTSGRGEQFF.

This clone has more than one count but fewer than ten. This chain connects TRBV30 to TRBJ1-5; D ambiguous. V was clipped by 0 bases and J by 1 base, with 10 bases between them. The CDR3 is 15 amino acids. The germline CDR1 and CDR2 sequences are GTSNPN and SVGIG (reference sequence). CDR3 amino acids: CAWSVGGSSNQPQHF. CDR3 nucleotides: TGTGCCTGGAGTGTGGGCGGGAGCAGCAATCAGCCCCAGCATTTT.

The chain couples TRBV5-4 to TRBJ2-1; TRBD1 matches 9 bases. The length of the CDR3 is 16 residues. In germline, CDR1 is SGHNT, CDR2 YYREEE (reference sequence). J lost 5 bases, V lost 4 bases, and 10 bases had no gene match. This CDR3 reads CASSRGQGTFDNEQFF. The DNA for the CDR3 is TGTGCCAGCAGCCGGGGACAGGGTACATTCGACAATGAGCAGTTCTTC.

This rearrangement joins TRBV7-9 to TRBJ2-5, with a possible D match to TRBD2 (5 bases). V gave up 2 bases and J gave up 5 bases, with 9 bases separating them. Germline CDR1 and CDR2: SEHNR and FQNEAQ (reference sequence). This CDR3 has 13 amino acids. CDR3 region: CASSLRGAETQYF. The CDR3 DNA follows: TGTGCCAGCAGCTTACGGGGAGCTGAGACCCAGTACTTC.

The chain carries TRBV7-2 and TRBJ2-1, with D maybe TRBD1 (5 bases). Deletions cut 5 bases from V and 2 bases from J, with 13 bases between. CDR3 length: 15 amino acids. The germline CDR1 and CDR2 sequences are SGHTA and FQGNSA. Here the CDR3 reads CASSPTVYTYNEQFF. The CDR3 bases are TGTGCCAGCAGCCCGACAGTTTATACCTACAATGAGCAGTTCTTC.

The chain couples TRBV14 to TRBJ2-5; the D gene is possibly TRBD1 (5 bases). V lost 2 bases, J lost 1 base, and 11 bases lay in between. CDR1 and CDR2 (germline): SGHDN, FVKESK. The CDR3 spans 15 residues. The CDR3 DNA follows: TGTGCCAGCAGCCAACCTCGACAGTCCCAAGAGACCCAGTACTTC. This sequence encodes CASSQPRQSQETQYF.

The chain links TRBV7-9 to TRBJ2-1, with 10 nucleotides matching TRBD2. V lost 5 bases, J lost 0 bases, and 10 bases stayed unmatched. The CDR3 extends over 18 amino acids. Germline lookup yields CDR1 SEHNR and CDR2 FQNEAQ (reference sequence). DNA for the CDR3: TGTGCCAGCAGCCCCTCAGCGGGAGGGACTCTCTCCTACAATGAGCAGTTCTTC. It translates to CASSPSAGGTLSYNEQFF.

The V and J genes are TRBV10-3 and TRBJ2-5; TRBD1 matches at 8 bases. The CDR3 covers 13 residues. Per germline, CDR1 ENHRY and CDR2 SYGVKD. Unmatched junction bases numbered 5, after V lost 10 bases and J lost 1 base. The CDR3: CASHRGFQETQYF. The CDR3 nucleotides are TGTGCCAGCCACAGGGGGTTCCAAGAGACCCAGTACTTC.